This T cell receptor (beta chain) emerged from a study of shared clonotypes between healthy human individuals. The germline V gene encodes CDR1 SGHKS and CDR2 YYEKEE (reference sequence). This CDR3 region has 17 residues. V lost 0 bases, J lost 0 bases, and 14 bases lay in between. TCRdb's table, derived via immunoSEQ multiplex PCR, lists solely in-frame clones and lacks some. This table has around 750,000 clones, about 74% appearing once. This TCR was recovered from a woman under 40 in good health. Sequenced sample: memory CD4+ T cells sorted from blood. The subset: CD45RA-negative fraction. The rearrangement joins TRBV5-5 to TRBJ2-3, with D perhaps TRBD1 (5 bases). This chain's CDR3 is CASSLVWQGASTDTQYF. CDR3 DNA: TGTGCCAGCAGCTTGGTTTGGCAGGGCGCTAGCACAGATACGCAGTATTTT.